The subject of this entry is one T cell receptor (beta chain). As handled by the study authors: Amplification of reference gene primers provided the estimated nucleated cell counts. Profiling relied on immunoSEQ multiplex PCR, and the TCRdb table lists in-frame clones only, not all of them. The D gene and trimming were derived from the DNA, and the V and J assignments and clone size from that table. The sample has 70,000 to 80,000 clones; about 86% are singletons. Germline lookup yields CDR1 SGHTS and CDR2 YDEGEE. The CDR3 is 14 amino acids. Trimming left V 0 bases short and J 7 bases short, with 8 bases between. These data originate in a study of blood T cell repertoires in COVID-19. Overall study context: Samples representing acute and convalescent COVID-19 were sourced from the United States, Italy and Spain. T cells, B-cell-depleted T cells, or PBMCs supplied cDNA or gDNA.

Sequences were obtained from peripheral blood. The sequence derives from a human donor in a cohort sampled during active COVID-19. This sequence joins TRBV5-8 and TRBJ1-6; D unclear. As DNA, the CDR3 is TGTGCCAGCAGCTTGGGACCGAGGAATTCACCCCTCCACTTT. Residues: CASSLGPRNSPLHF.